Presented here are 5 T cell receptor beta chains from one specimen sequenced in a study of control samples from healthy donors and cancer patients. The assay was immunoSEQ multiplex PCR, and TCRdb's table has in-frame clones only and misses some. The data contain 60,000 to 70,000 clones, approximately 85% of them seen just once; the ten biggest clones take up approximately 5%. Sequenced material: blood. These receptors were collected from a middle-aged man in good health.

CDR3 amino acids: CASSKRGRPNTEAFF. Written as DNA, the CDR3 is TGTGCCAGCAGCAAAAGGGGACGGCCGAACACTGAAGCTTTCTTT. The chain is built from TRBV21-1 and TRBJ1-1. TRBV21-1 counts as a pseudogene. The CDR3 has 15 residues.

The chain recombines TRBV9 with TRBJ1-4; D is possibly TRBD1 (5 bases). Germline loops: CDR1 SGDLS, CDR2 YYNGEE. The length of the CDR3 is 15 residues. V lost 0 bases and J lost 6, with 12 bases in between. Written as DNA, the CDR3 is TGTGCCAGCAGCGTAGGTCCCAGGGTGGATGAAAAACTGTTTTTT. Translation: CASSVGPRVDEKLFF.

The V and J genes are TRBV6-4 and TRBJ2-1; D is possibly TRBD2 (6 bases). The CDR3 spans 15 residues. Trimming removed 2 bases from V and 7 bases from J, with 15 bases in between. CDR1 and CDR2 from the germline V gene are MRHNA and SNTAGT. In DNA form, the CDR3 reads TGTGCCAGCAGTGACGAGAATAGCGGAGGGAATGAGCAGTTCTTC. This codes for CASSDENSGGNEQFF.

The V gene is TRBV18, the J gene TRBJ1-1; 7 nucleotides match TRBD1. The germline CDR1 and CDR2 sequences are KGHSH and LQKENI. The length of the CDR3 is 15 residues. V shed 1 base and J 3 bases; nucleotides not matched to a gene: 5. CDR3 nucleotide sequence: TGTGCCAGCTCACCACGGAGCCAGGGGGACACTGAAGCTTTCTTT. This gives the protein CASSPRSQGDTEAFF.

The chain combines TRBV14 with TRBJ1-6; D gene uncertain. Trimming removed 1 base from V and 11 bases from J, with 3 bases in between. Germline values: CDR1 SGHDN, CDR2 FVKESK. The CDR3 is made up of 11 amino acids. The CDR3 nucleotides read TGTGCCAGCAGCCAAGGGGCACCCCTCCACTTT. It encodes CASSQGAPLHF.